This T cell receptor (beta chain) was captured in a study of regulatory T cells in long-lasting Graves disease. Study-level findings and limits: The number of shared public clonotypes was higher in persistent patients (2,741) than new patients (966).

Details on this clonotype: As yet, its antigen is unknown.

Deletions cut 6 bases from V and 5 bases from J, with 22 bases between. This CDR3 has 16 residues. Per germline, CDR1 DFQATT and CDR2 SNEGSKA (reference sequence). Construction of the TCR beta libraries employed iRepertoire HTBI primers in conjunction with Arm-PCR of CDR3 regions. TCRdb itself ran the multiplex PCR reads through MiXCR, one entry per CDR3 protein. The sample consists of some 280,000 distinct CDR3 sequences, 22% of them appearing once. Indicated time point: persistent/refractory GD, antithyroid drugs over 5 years with positive TRAb. PBMC RNA was the source of the TCR library. This chain connects TRBV20-1 to TRBJ1-4; possible D gene TRBD1, 5 bases. The starting material was peripheral blood mononuclear cells (PBMCs), obtained when the disease was refractory, from a patient treated with antithyroid drugs. The receptor comes from a female donor with Graves disease. The CDR3 DNA reads TGCAGTGCCCATTCCTCATACGGGACGGTGAATGAAAAACTGTTTTTT. It is translated as CSAHSSYGTVNEKLFF.